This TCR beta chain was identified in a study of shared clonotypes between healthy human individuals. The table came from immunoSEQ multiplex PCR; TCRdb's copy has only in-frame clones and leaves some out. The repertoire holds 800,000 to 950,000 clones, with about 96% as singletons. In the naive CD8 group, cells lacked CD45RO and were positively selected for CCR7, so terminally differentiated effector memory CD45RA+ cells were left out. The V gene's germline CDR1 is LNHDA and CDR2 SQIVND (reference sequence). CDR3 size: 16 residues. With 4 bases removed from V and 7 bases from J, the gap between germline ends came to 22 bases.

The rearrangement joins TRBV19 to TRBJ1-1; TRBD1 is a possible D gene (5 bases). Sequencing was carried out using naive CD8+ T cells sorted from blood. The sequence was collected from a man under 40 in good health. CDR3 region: CASSTLRGLTRIEAFF. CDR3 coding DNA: TGTGCCAGTAGTACTTTGCGGGGACTGACCCGTATTGAAGCTTTCTTT. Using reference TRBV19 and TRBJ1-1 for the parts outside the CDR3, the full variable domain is DGGITQSPKYLFRKEGQNVTLSCEQNLNHDAMYWYRQDPGQGLRLIYYSQIVNDFQKGDIAEGYSVSREKKESFPLTVTSAQKNPTAFYLCASSTLRGLTRIEAFFGQGTRLTVV.